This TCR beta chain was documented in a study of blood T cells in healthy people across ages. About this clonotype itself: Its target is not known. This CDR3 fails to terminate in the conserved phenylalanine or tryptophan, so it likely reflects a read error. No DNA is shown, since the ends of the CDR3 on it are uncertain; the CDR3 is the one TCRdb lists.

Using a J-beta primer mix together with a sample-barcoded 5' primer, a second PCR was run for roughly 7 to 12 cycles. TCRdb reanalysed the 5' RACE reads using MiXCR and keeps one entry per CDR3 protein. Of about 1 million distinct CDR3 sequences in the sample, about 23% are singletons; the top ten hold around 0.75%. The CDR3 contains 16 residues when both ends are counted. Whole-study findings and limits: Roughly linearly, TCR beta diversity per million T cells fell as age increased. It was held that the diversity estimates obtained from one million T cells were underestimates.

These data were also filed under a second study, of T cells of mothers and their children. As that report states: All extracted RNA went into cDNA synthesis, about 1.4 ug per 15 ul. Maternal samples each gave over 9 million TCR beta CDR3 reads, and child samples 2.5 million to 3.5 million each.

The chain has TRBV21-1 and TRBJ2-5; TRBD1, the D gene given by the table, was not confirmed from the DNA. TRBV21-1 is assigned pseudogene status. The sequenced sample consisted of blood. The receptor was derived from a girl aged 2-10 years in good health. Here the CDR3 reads CASSKGIPPGGETQYL.